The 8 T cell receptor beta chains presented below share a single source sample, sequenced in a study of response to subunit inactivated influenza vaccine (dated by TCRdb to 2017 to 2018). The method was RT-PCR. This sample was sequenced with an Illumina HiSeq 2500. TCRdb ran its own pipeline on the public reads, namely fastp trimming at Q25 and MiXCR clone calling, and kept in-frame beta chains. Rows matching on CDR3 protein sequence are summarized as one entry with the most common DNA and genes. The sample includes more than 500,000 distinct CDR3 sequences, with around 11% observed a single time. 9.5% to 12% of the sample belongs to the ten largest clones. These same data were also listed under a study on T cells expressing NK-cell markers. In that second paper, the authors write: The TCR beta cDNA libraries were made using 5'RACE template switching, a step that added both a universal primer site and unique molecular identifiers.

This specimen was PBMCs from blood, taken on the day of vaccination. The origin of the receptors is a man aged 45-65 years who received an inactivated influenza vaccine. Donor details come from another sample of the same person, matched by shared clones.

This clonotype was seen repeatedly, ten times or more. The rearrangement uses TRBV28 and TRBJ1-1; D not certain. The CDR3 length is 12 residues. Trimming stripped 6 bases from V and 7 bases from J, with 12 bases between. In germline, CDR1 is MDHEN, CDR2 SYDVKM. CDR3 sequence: CASRTAAGEAFF. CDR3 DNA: TGTGCCAGCAGGACGGCAGCTGGTGAAGCTTTCTTT.

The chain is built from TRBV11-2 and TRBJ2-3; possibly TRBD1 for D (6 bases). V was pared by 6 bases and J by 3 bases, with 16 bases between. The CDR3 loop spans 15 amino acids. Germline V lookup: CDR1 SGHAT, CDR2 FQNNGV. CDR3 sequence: CASRNRAGSTDTQYF. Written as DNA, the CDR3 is TGTGCCAGCAGGAACAGGGCAGGAAGTACAGATACGCAGTATTTT.

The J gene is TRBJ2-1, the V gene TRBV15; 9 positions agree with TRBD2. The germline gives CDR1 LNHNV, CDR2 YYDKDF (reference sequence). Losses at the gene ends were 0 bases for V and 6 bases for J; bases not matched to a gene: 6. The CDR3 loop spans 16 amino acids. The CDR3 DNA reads TGTGCCACCAGCAGAGATAGGAGCGGGAGGCTCAATGAGCAGTTCTTC. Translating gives CATSRDRSGRLNEQFF.

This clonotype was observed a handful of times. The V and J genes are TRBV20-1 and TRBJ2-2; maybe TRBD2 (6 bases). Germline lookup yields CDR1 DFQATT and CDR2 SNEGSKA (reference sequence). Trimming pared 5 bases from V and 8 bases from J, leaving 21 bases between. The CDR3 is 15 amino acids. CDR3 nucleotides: TGCAGTGCTCCTATCAGCGGGTTATATGGGGGGGAGCTGTTTTTT. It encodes CSAPISGLYGGELFF.

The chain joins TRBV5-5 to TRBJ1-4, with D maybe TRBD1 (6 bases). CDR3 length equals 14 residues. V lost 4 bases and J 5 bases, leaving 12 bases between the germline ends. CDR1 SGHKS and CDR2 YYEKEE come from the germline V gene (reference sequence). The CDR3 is CASSRRGLNEKLFF. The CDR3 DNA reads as TGTGCCAGCAGCCGCCGGGGGCTCAATGAAAAACTGTTTTTT.

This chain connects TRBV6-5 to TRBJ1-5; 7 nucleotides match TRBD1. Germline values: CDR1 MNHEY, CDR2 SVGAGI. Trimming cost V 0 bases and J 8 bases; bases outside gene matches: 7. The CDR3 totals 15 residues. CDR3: CASSYSERGLEPQHF. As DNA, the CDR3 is TGTGCCAGCAGTTACTCGGAAAGGGGGCTGGAGCCCCAGCATTTT.

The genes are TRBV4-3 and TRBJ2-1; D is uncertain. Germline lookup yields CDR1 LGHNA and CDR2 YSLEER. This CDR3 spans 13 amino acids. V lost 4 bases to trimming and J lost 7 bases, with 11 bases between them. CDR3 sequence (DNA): TGCGCCAGCAGCCTCGACGTTGCGAATGAGCAGTTCTTC. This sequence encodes CASSLDVANEQFF.

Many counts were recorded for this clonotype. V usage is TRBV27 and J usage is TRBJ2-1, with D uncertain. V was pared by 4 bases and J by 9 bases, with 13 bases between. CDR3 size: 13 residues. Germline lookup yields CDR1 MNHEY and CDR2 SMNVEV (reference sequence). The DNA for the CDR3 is TGTGCCAGCAGTTCCACCACGGGTTTTGAGCAGTTCTTC. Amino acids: CASSSTTGFEQFF.